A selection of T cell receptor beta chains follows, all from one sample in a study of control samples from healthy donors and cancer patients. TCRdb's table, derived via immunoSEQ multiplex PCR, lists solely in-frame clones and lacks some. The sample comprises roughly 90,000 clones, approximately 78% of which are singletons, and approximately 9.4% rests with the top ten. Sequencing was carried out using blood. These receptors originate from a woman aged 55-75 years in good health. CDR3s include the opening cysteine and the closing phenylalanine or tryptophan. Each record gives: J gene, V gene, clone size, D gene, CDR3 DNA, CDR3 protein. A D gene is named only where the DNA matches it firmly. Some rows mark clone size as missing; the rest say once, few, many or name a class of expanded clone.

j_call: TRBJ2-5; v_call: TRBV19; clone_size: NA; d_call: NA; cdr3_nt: TGTGCCAGTAGCGCGGGCCCCTCGGTGGAGACCCAGTACTTC; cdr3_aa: CASSAGPSVETQYF
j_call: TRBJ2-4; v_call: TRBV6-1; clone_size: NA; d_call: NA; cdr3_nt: TGTGCCAGCACTGAACCGCGCCTAGCCAAAAACATTCAGTACTTC; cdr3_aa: CASTEPRLAKNIQYF
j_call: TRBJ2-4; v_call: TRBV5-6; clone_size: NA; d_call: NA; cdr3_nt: TGTGCCAGCAGCCCCGTGGGGAGTAGGAGCATTCAGTACTTC; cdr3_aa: CASSPVGSRSIQYF
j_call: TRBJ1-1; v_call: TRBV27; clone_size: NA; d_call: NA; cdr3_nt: TGTGCCAGCAGTTTATCAAGTTGGGGGAACACTGAAGCTTTCTTT; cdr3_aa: CASSLSSWGNTEAFF
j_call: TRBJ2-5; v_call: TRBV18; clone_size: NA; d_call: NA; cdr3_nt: TGTGCCAGCTCACCCGGTGGCGAAGGAGAGACCCAGTACTTC; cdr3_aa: CASSPGGEGETQYF
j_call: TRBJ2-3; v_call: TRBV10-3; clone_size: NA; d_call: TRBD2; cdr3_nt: TGTGCCATCAGTTCTTCCACGGGACTAGCGGGGGAGGGGCACACAGATACGCAGTATTTT; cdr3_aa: CAISSSTGLAGEGHTDTQYF
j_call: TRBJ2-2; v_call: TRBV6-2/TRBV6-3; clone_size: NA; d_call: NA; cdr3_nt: TGTGCCAGCAGTGGACAGTGGAACACCGGGGAGCTGTTTTTT; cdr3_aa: CASSGQWNTGELFF
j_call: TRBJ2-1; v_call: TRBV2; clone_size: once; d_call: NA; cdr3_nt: TGTGCCAGCACTTTACTAAATGAGCAGTTCTTC; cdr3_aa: CASTLLNEQFF
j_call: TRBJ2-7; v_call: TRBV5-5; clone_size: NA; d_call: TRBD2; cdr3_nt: TGTGCCAGCAGCTTGGCCGGGGGACTAGCGAGTATGTACGAGCAGTACTTC; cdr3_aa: CASSLAGGLASMYEQYF
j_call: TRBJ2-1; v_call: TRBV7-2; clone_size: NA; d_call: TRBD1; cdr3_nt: TGTGCCAGCAGCTTGGGACAGGCCTACAATGAGCAGTTCTTC; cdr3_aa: CASSLGQAYNEQFF
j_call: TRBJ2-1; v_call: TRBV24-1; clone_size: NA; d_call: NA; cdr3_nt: TGTGCCACCAGTGATCCCTCGGGCAGTTCCTCCTACAATGAGCAGTTCTTC; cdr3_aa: CATSDPSGSSSYNEQFF
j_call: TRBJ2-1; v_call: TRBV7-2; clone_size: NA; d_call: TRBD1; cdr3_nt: TGTGCCAGCAGCTTGGGAGACAGGGTTGGGAATGAGCAGTTCTTC; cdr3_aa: CASSLGDRVGNEQFF
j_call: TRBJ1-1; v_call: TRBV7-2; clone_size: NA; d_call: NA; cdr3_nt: TGTGCCAGCAGCTTAGGTATGCGGGGGGCTGTGAACACTGAAGCTTTCTTT; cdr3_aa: CASSLGMRGAVNTEAFF
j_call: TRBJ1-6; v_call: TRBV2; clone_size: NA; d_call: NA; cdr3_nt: TGTGCCAGCAGTAAGACAGATAATAATTCACCCCTCCACTTT; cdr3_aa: CASSKTDNNSPLHF
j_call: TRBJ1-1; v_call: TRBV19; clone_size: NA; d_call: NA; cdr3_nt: TGTGCCAGTAGTGGAGCAGGGATAAACACTGAAGCTTTCTTT; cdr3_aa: CASSGAGINTEAFF
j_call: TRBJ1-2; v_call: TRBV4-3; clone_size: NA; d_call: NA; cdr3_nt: TGCGCCAGCAGCCAAGACGGAGGAAGCGGCTACACCTTC; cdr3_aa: CASSQDGGSGYTF
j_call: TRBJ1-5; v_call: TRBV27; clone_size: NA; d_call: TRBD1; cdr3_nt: TGTGCCAGCCGAGGACAGGGCAGTCAGCCCCAGCATTTT; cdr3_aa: CASRGQGSQPQHF
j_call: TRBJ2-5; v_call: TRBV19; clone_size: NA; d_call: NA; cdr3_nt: TGTGCCAGTAGTCTCGACACGCAAGAGACCCAGTACTTC; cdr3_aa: CASSLDTQETQYF
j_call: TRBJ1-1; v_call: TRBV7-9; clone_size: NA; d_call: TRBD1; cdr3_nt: TGTGCCAGCAGCTCTCCGGGACAGATGAACACTGAAGCTTTCTTT; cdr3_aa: CASSSPGQMNTEAFF
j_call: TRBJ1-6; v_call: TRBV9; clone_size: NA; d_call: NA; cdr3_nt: TGTGCCAGCAGCGTAGGGGGGATCAGGGCCTATAATTCACCCCTCCACTTT; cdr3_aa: CASSVGGIRAYNSPLHF
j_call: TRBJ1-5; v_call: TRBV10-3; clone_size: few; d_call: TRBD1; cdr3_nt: TGTGCCATCAGCCCGACAGGGGCCGATCAGCCCCAGCATTTT; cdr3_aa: CAISPTGADQPQHF
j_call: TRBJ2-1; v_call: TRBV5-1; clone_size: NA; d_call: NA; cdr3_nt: TGCGCCAGCAGCACATACCGGGCCTCCAATGAGCAGTTCTTC; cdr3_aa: CASSTYRASNEQFF
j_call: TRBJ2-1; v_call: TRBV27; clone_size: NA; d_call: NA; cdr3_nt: TGTGCCCTACCTTGGAATGAGCAGTTCTTC; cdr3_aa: CALPWNEQFF
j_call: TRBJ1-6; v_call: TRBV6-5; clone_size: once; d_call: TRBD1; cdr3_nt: TGTGCCAGCAGTTACGGCCGGGACAGGGACAATTCACCCCTCCACTTT; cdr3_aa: CASSYGRDRDNSPLHF
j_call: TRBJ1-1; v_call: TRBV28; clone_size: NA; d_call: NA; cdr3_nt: TGTGCCAGCAGTCCGACCAGGGGTGTGGACACTGAAGCTTTCTTT; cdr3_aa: CASSPTRGVDTEAFF
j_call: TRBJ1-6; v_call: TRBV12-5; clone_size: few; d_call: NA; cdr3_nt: TGTGCTAGTGGTTTGGATACATTCGGAAATTCACCCCTCCACTTT; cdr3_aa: CASGLDTFGNSPLHF
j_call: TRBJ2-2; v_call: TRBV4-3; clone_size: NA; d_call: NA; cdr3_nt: TGCGCCAGCAGCCAGGAGGGACTGGTCCTCACCGGGGAGCTGTTTTTT; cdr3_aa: CASSQEGLVLTGELFF
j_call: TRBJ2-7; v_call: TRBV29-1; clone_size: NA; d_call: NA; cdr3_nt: TGCAGCGTTGAAGGGGGAGGATCCGAGCAGTACTTC; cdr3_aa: CSVEGGGSEQYF
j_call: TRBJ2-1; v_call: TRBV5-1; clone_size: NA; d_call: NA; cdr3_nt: TGCGCCAGCAGCTTCCGCTCCTACAATGAGCAGTTCTTC; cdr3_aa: CASSFRSYNEQFF
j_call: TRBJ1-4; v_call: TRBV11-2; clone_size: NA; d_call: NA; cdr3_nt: TGTGCCAGCACCTTGGACGCTGCGAGGGGTGAAAAACTGTTTTTT; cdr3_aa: CASTLDAARGEKLFF
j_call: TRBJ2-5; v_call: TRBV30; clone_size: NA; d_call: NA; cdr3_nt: TGTGCCTGGAGTGTAGGTACTCAAGAGACCCAGTACTTC; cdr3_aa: CAWSVGTQETQYF
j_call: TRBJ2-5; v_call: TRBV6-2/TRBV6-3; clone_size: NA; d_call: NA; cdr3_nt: TGTGCCAGCAGTTACCGGGGACTTCGGGAGACCCAGTACTTC; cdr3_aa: CASSYRGLRETQYF
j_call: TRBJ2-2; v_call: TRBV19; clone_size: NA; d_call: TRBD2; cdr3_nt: TGTGCCAGTAGTACTAGGACTAGTTTCACCGGGGAGCTGTTTTTT; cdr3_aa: CASSTRTSFTGELFF
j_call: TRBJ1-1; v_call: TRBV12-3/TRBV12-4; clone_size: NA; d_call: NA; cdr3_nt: TGTGCCAGCTCGCAGGTGGGCACTGAAGCTTTCTTT; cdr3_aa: CASSQVGTEAFF
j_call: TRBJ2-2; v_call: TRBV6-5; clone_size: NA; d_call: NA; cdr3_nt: TGTGCCAGCAGTTACTCCGCACAGGCCGGGGAGCTGTTTTTT; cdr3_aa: CASSYSAQAGELFF
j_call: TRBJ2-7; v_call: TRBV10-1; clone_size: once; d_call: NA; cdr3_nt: TGCGCCAGCAGTGAGTATCGCGGTTCCAGCTACGAGCAGTACTTC; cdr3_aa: CASSEYRGSSYEQYF
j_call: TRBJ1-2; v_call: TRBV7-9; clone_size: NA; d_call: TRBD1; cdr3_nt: TGTGCCAGCAGCAGCCGACAGGGCCATGGCTACACCTTC; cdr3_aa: CASSSRQGHGYTF
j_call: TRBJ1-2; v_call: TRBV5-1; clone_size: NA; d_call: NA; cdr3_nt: TGCGCCAGCAGCTCGGGACTTAGCTACACCTTC; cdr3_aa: CASSSGLSYTF
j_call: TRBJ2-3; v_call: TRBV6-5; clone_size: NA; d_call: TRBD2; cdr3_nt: TGTGCCACTGCGGATCAGGGAGGGCCAGATACGCAGTATTTT; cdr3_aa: CATADQGGPDTQYF
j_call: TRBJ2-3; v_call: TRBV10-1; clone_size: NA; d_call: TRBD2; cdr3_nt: TGCGCCAGCAGTGAAATAGAGGCTAGCGGGGGTCTATTCACAGATACGCAGTATTTT; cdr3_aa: CASSEIEASGGLFTDTQYF
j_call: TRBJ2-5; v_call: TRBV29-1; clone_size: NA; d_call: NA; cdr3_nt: TGCAGCGTTGAGTCGGGGAGATTCGGGACCCAGTACTTC; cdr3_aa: CSVESGRFGTQYF
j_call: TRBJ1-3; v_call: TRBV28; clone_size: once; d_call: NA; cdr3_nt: TGTGCCAGCGGGGCCCTCTCTGGAAACACCATATATTTT; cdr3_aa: CASGALSGNTIYF
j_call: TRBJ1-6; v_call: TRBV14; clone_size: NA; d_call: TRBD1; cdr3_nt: TGTGCCAGCAGCCAAGAGGGACAGTATAATTCACCCCTCCACTTT; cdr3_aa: CASSQEGQYNSPLHF
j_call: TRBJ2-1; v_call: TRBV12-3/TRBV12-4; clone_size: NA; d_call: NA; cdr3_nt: TGTGCCAGCAGTTTTTACAATGAGCAGTTCTTC; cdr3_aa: CASSFYNEQFF
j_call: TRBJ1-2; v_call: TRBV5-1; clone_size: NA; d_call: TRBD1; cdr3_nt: TGCGCCAGCAGCTCCGGACAGGTCCTCTATGGCTACACCTTC; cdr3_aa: CASSSGQVLYGYTF
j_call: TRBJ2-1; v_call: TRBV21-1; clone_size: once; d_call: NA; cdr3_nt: TGTGCCAGCAGCAAAGCCCTAGCGGGAGGGCCCGGGCAGTTCTTC; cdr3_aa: CASSKALAGGPGQFF
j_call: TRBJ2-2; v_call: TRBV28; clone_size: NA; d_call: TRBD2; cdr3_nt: TGTGCCAGCAGCCCGGGAGGGACCAAGAACACCGGGGAGCTGTTTTTT; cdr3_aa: CASSPGGTKNTGELFF
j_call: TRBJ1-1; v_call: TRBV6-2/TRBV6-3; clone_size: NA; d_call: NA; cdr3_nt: TGTGCCAGCAGTTACTCCCAGCTTACTGAAGCTTTCTTT; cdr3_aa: CASSYSQLTEAFF
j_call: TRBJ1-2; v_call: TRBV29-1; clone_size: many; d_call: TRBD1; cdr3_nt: TGCAGCGTTGCCACACAGGGGGCATATGGCTACACCTTC; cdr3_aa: CSVATQGAYGYTF
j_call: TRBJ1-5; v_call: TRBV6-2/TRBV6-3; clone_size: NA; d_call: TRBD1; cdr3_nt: TGTGCCAGCAGTTCACCGGGACAGAGCAATCAGCCCCAGCATTTT; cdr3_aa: CASSSPGQSNQPQHF
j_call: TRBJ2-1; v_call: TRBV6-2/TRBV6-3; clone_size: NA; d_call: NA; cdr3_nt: TGTGCCAGCAGTTACTCGATACTGGGTGGTGGGCAGAGCGATGAGCAGTTCTTC; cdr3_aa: CASSYSILGGGQSDEQFF
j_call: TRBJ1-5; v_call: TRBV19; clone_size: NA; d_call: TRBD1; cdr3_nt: TGTGCCAGTAGTGGGACAGTCAATCAGCCCCAGCATTTT; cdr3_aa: CASSGTVNQPQHF
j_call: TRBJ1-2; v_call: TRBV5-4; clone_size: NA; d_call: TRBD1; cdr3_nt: TGTGCCACAAGGACAGGGACTGATAACTATGGCTACACCTTC; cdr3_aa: CATRTGTDNYGYTF
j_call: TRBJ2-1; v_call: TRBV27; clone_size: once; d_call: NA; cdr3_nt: TGTGCCAGCAGTAGCGCGGGTATTTTATATGAGCAGTTCTTC; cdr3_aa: CASSSAGILYEQFF
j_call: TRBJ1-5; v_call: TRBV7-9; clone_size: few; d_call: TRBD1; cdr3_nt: TGTGCCAGCAGCTTAGGCAGGGGGCAGCCCCAGCATTTT; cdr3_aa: CASSLGRGQPQHF
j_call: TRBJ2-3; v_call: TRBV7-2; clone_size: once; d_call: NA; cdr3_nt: TGTGCCAGCAGCCAACAGAGCGGGTACATAGATACGCAGTATTTT; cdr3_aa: CASSQQSGYIDTQYF
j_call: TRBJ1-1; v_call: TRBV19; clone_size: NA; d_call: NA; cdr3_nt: TGTGCCAGTAGTATACATTTGGGACCGAACACTGAAGCTTTCTTT; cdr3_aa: CASSIHLGPNTEAFF